These 21 T cell receptor beta chains share one sample of origin, sequenced in a study of T cell changes during pregnancy in multiple sclerosis. Libraries were prepared by immunoSEQ multiplex PCR; TCRdb keeps only in-frame clonotypes and omits some of them. The table lists over 65,000 clones, 91% of them singletons. The source material was peripheral blood, sampled in the first trimester of pregnancy. These receptors were collected from a female donor with multiple sclerosis, enrolled in a pregnancy study.

This chain uses TRBV6-1 with TRBJ1-5, with 8 bases that match TRBD1. The CDR3 contains 15 residues. Germline V lookup: CDR1 MNHNS, CDR2 SASEGT. Trimming took 4 bases from V and 9 from J; bases not matched to a gene: 11. CDR3 sequence reads: CASSVVGTGPGPQHF. DNA for the CDR3: TGTGCCAGCAGTGTGGTCGGGACAGGTCCTGGGCCCCAGCATTTT.

V gene TRBV5-1 combines with J gene TRBJ1-6; 8 bases are shared with TRBD1. Germline V gives CDR1 SGHRS, CDR2 YFSETQ. The CDR3 contains 15 residues. J gave up 9 bases and V 4 bases, and 9 bases lay outside the gene matches. CDR3 sequence: CASSHGTGAGSPLHF. As DNA, the CDR3 is TGCGCCAGCAGCCACGGGACAGGCGCGGGTTCACCCCTCCACTTT.

This clone showed up just once. J is TRBJ2-2 and V is TRBV7-2, with 7 bases that match TRBD2. Germline lookup yields CDR1 SGHTA and CDR2 FQGNSA. The junction had 3 bases not matched to a gene; V was cut back by 2 bases and J by 0 bases. The CDR3 length is 16 residues. The CDR3 reads CASSLYAGANTGELFF. CDR3 nucleotide sequence: TGTGCCAGCAGCTTATACGCGGGAGCGAACACCGGGGAGCTGTTTTTT.

The chain uses TRBV10-3 and TRBJ1-1; tentative D call: TRBD1 (5 bases). Trimming took off 6 bases at V and 2 bases at J, with 13 bases between the two ends. The CDR3 has 14 residues. Looked up from germline, CDR1 is ENHRY and CDR2 is SYGVKD. CDR3 DNA: TGTGCCATCAGGACAGCCGGGTCAAACACTGAAGCTTTCTTT. It translates to CAIRTAGSNTEAFF.

The rearrangement uses TRBV5-1 and TRBJ2-1; 8 bases map to TRBD2. This CDR3 region has 14 residues. Germline CDR1 SGHRS, CDR2 YFSETQ. With V trimmed by 0 bases and J by 6 bases, 2 bases remained unmatched. The CDR3 loop reads CASSLDGRGNEQFF. DNA of the CDR3: TGCGCCAGCAGCTTGGACGGGAGGGGCAATGAGCAGTTCTTC. The variable domain in full, with the rest retrieved from reference TRBV5-1 and TRBJ2-1, is KAGVTQTPRYLIKTRGQQVTLSCSPISGHRSVSWYQQTPGQGLQFLFEYFSETQRNKGNFPGRFSGRQFSNSRSEMNVSTLELGDSALYLCASSLDGRGNEQFFGPGTRLTVL.

The V and J genes are TRBV18 and TRBJ1-3, with a possible D match to TRBD1 (5 bases). V dropped 1 base and J dropped 0 bases, with 16 bases sitting between them. The germline V gene has CDR1 KGHSH and CDR2 LQKENI. This CDR3 spans 18 amino acids. Written as DNA, the CDR3 is TGTGCCAGCTCACCACTCCCCAGGGCGCCAAGCTCTGGAAACACCATATATTTT. Its translation is CASSPLPRAPSSGNTIYF. Full variable domain (missing parts from reference TRBV18 and TRBJ1-3): NAGVMQNPRHLVRRRGQEARLRCSPMKGHSHVYWYRQLPEEGLKFMVYLQKENIIDESGMPKERFSAEFPKEGPSILRIQQVVRGDSAAYFCASSPLPRAPSSGNTIYFGEGSWLTVV.

J is TRBJ2-7 and V is TRBV12-1; TRBD2 is taken as the D call from the table, unchecked against the DNA. TRBV12-1 is classified as a pseudogene. The CDR3 is 13 amino acids. CDR3 residues: CASRAGGRYEQYF. As DNA, the CDR3 is TGTGCCAGCAGGGCGGGAGGAAGGTACGAGCAGTACTTC.

This chain's CDR3 is CASSFWRGVRTEAFF. CDR3 in DNA: TGTGCCAGCAGTTTTTGGAGGGGAGTGAGGACTGAAGCTTTCTTT. This chain links TRBV28 with TRBJ1-1; D might be TRBD1 (5 bases). Trimming took off 3 bases at V and 5 bases at J, with 16 bases between the two ends. The CDR3 covers 15 residues. CDR1 is MDHEN, CDR2 SYDVKM, per germline.

The V and J genes are TRBV27 and TRBJ2-2, with TRBD2 identical over 9 bases. This CDR3 has 15 residues. Germline lookup yields CDR1 MNHEY and CDR2 SMNVEV (reference sequence). The trim removed 1 base at V and 6 bases at J, leaving 3 bases unmatched. The CDR3 DNA follows: TGTGCCAGCAGTTTATTGGCTAGCGGGGCCGGGGAGCTGTTTTTT. It specifies CASSLLASGAGELFF.

The rearrangement links TRBV18 to TRBJ2-5; 8 bases match TRBD2. This CDR3 comprises 16 residues. V trimming: 2 bases; J trimming: 2 bases; junction bases outside the gene matches: 7. Per the germline V gene, CDR1 is KGHSH and CDR2 is LQKENI. The CDR3 sequence is CASSPGRAGEQETQYF. CDR3 in DNA: TGTGCCAGCTCACCAGGTCGAGCGGGGGAACAAGAGACCCAGTACTTC. The variable domain in full, completed from reference TRBV18 and TRBJ2-5, reads NAGVMQNPRHLVRRRGQEARLRCSPMKGHSHVYWYRQLPEEGLKFMVYLQKENIIDESGMPKERFSAEFPKEGPSILRIQQVVRGDSAAYFCASSPGRAGEQETQYFGPGTRLLVL.

J is TRBJ1-5 and V is TRBV5-8; D may be TRBD1 (5 bases). V was clipped by 0 bases and J by 7 bases, with 14 bases between them. From germline, CDR1 is SGHTS and CDR2 YDEGEE. This CDR3 is 15 amino acids long. The CDR3 nucleotides are TGTGCCAGCAGCTTGGCCCGCAGGAGGGACCAGCCCCAGCATTTT. Its protein is CASSLARRRDQPQHF. Complete variable domain (other parts from reference TRBV5-8 and TRBJ1-5): EAGVTQSPTHLIKTRGQQATLRCSPISGHTSVYWYQQALGLGLQFLLWYDEGEERNRGNFPPRFSGRQFPNYSSELNVNALELEDSALYLCASSLARRRDQPQHFGDGTRLSIL.

This clone appeared a single time. The genes are TRBV6-5 and TRBJ1-6, with unresolved D. The CDR3 has 14 amino acids. V was clipped by 0 bases and J by 14 bases, with 14 bases between them. Germline lookup yields CDR1 MNHEY and CDR2 SVGAGI. This chain's CDR3 is CASSYSRRPETLHF. CDR3 in DNA: TGTGCCAGCAGTTACTCGAGGCGCCCGGAGACCCTCCACTTT.

The chain has TRBV11-2 and TRBJ2-5; D not certain. The CDR3 runs 16 residues. Deletions cut 5 bases from V and 1 base from J, with 17 bases between. Germline V gives CDR1 SGHAT, CDR2 FQNNGV. CDR3 coding DNA: TGTGCCAGCAGCCCCGGCAGGAACAGCCTCCAAGAGACCCAGTACTTC. Amino acid sequence: CASSPGRNSLQETQYF. The whole variable domain, remainder taken from reference TRBV11-2 and TRBJ2-5, is EAGVAQSPRYKIIEKRQSVAFWCNPISGHATLYWYQQILGQGPKLLIQFQNNGVVDDSQLPKDRFSAERLKGVDSTLKIQPAKLEDSAVYLCASSPGRNSLQETQYFGPGTRLLVL.

This rearrangement joins TRBV4-1 to TRBJ1-5; 8 bases match TRBD1. Trimming removed 1 base from V and 3 bases from J; junction bases left unmatched: 8. The CDR3 is made up of 17 amino acids. The germline gives CDR1 MGHRA, CDR2 YSYEKL. The CDR3 here is CASSQVTGTGPNQPQHF. In nucleotides, the CDR3 is TGCGCCAGCAGCCAAGTCACCGGGACAGGTCCCAATCAGCCCCAGCATTTT.

The CDR3 is CSVEPDSQETQYF. The CDR3 DNA reads as TGCAGCGTTGAACCCGACAGCCAAGAGACCCAGTACTTC. This rearrangement joins TRBV29-1 to TRBJ2-5; TRBD1 is a possible D gene (5 bases). CDR3 size: 13 residues. Trimming took 2 bases from V and 1 from J, leaving 8 bases between them. Germline V lookup: CDR1 SQVTM, CDR2 ANQGSEA.

The gene calls are TRBV7-6 and TRBJ1-4; D perhaps matches TRBD1 (5 bases). The CDR3 is made up of 15 amino acids. Germline lookup yields CDR1 SGHVS and CDR2 FNYEAQ. Trimming removed 1 base at V and 5 bases at J, with 11 bases between. The CDR3 protein is CASSLERTRNEKLFF. CDR3 bases: TGTGCCAGCAGCTTAGAAAGGACAAGAAATGAAAAACTGTTTTTT.

This clone was found a few times. The J gene is TRBJ2-1, the V gene TRBV7-8; possibly TRBD2 for D (5 bases). The CDR3 extends over 14 amino acids. CDR1 is SGHVS and CDR2 is FQNEAQ in the germline V gene. Between the trimmed V and J ends, which lost 5 bases and 6 bases, there was a span of 14 bases. Here the CDR3 DNA reads TGTGCCAGCAGCCCGGCAAGAGGGCCCAATGAGCAGTTCTTC. Protein sequence: CASSPARGPNEQFF.

This chain uses TRBV19 with TRBJ1-1; D not certain. V lost 1 base, J lost 7 bases, and 16 bases lay in between. Germline lookup yields CDR1 LNHDA and CDR2 SQIVND (reference sequence). The CDR3 length is 15 residues. CDR3 sequence (DNA): TGTGCCAGTAGTATAGCGTCAGGTTTAGTCCTTGAAGCTTTCTTT. Encoded protein: CASSIASGLVLEAFF. The full variable domain, completed using reference TRBV19 and TRBJ1-1, is DGGITQSPKYLFRKEGQNVTLSCEQNLNHDAMYWYRQDPGQGLRLIYYSQIVNDFQKGDIAEGYSVSREKKESFPLTVTSAQKNPTAFYLCASSIASGLVLEAFFGQGTRLTVV.

The genes are TRBV9 and TRBJ1-3, with 7 nucleotides matching TRBD1. The J segment lost 4 bases and the V segment lost 0 bases, leaving 7 bases of the junction unmatched. From germline, CDR1 is SGDLS and CDR2 YYNGEE. CDR3 length: 16 amino acids. CDR3 in amino acids: CASSVGVTGRGNTIYF. In DNA form, the CDR3 reads TGTGCCAGCAGCGTAGGTGTGACAGGGAGGGGAAACACCATATATTTT. Drawing the rest from reference TRBV9 and TRBJ1-3, the complete variable domain is DSGVTQTPKHLITATGQRVTLRCSPRSGDLSVYWYQQSLDQGLQFLIQYYNGEERAKGNILERFSAQQFPDLHSELNLSSLELGDSALYFCASSVGVTGRGNTIYFGEGSWLTVV.

V gene TRBV7-3 combines with J gene TRBJ1-1; maybe TRBD1 (5 bases). Germline V gene sequence: CDR1 SGHTA, CDR2 FQGTGA. The CDR3 is made up of 14 amino acids. V shed 2 bases and J shed 5 bases, with 12 bases lying between them. This CDR3 is CASSLDNRGTEAFF. The CDR3 bases are TGTGCCAGCAGCTTAGACAATCGGGGGACTGAAGCTTTCTTT.

This clone was counted a single time. The gene calls are TRBV13 and TRBJ2-1; 10 nucleotides align to TRBD2. Per the germline V gene, CDR1 is PRHDT and CDR2 is FYEKMQ (reference sequence). There are 17 residues in the CDR3. V lost 0 bases and J lost 8; bases outside the gene matches: 10. In DNA, the CDR3 is TGTGCCAGCAGCTTAGGACGGCTAGCGGGAGTTGGATATGAGCAGTTCTTC. It yields the protein CASSLGRLAGVGYEQFF.